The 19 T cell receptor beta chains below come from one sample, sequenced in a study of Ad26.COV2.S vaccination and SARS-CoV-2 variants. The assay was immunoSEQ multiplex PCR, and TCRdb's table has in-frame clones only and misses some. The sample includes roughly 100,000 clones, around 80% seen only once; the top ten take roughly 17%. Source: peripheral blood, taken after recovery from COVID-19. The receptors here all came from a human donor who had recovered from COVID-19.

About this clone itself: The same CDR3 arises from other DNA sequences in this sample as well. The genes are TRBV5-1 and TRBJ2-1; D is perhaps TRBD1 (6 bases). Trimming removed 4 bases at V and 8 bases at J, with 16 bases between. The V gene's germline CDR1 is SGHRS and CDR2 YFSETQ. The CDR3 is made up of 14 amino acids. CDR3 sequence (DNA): TGCGCCAGCAGCCCTATGGGGCAGGGGTATGAGCAGTTCTTC. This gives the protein CASSPMGQGYEQFF.

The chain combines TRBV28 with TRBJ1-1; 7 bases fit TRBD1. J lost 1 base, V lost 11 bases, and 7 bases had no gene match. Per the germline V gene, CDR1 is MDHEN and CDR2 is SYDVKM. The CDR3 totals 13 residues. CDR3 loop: CAARGTANTEAFF. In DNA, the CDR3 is TGTGCCGCTCGAGGGACAGCGAACACTGAAGCTTTCTTT. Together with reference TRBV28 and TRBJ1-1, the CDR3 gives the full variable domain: DVKVTQSSRYLVKRTGEKVFLECVQDMDHENMFWYRQDPGLGLRLIYFSYDVKMKEKGDIPEGYSVSREKKERFSLILESASTNQTSMYLCAARGTANTEAFFGQGTRLTVV.

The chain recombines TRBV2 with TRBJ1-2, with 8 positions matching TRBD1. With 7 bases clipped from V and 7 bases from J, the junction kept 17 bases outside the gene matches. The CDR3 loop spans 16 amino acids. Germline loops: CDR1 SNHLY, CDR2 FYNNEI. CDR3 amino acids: CASTPLPQGAERGYTF. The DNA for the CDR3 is TGTGCCAGCACACCTCTCCCGCAGGGGGCGGAACGTGGCTACACCTTC.

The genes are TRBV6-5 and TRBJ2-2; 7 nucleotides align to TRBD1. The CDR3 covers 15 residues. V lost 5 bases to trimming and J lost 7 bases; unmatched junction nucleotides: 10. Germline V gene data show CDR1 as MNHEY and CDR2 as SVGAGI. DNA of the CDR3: TGTGCCAGCAGTAAAAGACAGGGTGATGACGGGGAGCTGTTTTTT. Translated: CASSKRQGDDGELFF.

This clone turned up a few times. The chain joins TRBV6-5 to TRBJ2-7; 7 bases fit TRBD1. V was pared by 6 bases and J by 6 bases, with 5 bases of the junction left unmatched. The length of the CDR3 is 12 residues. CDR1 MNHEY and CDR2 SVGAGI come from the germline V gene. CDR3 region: CASSRQGGEQYF. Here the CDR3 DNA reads TGTGCCAGCAGCAGACAGGGTGGCGAGCAGTACTTC.

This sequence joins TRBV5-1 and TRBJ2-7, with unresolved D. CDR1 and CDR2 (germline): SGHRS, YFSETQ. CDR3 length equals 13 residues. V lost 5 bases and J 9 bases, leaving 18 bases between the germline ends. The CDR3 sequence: CASSSADGFRQYF. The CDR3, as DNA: TGCGCCAGCAGTTCCGCAGACGGGTTTCGGCAGTACTTC.

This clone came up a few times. The CDR3 DNA sequence: TGTGCCAGCAGAGGACCGTTATTGAACACTGAAGCTTTCTTT. It specifies CASRGPLLNTEAFF. The V call is TRBV2, the J call TRBJ1-1; no reliable D call. V was clipped by 6 bases and J by 0 bases, with 11 bases between them. This CDR3 region has 14 residues. Germline loops: CDR1 SNHLY, CDR2 FYNNEI. The variable domain in full, with the rest retrieved from reference TRBV2 and TRBJ1-1, is EPEVTQTPSHQVTQMGQEVILRCVPISNHLYFYWYRQILGQKVEFLVSFYNNEISEKSEIFDDQFSVERPDGSNFTLKIRSTKLEDSAMYFCASRGPLLNTEAFFGQGTRLTVV.

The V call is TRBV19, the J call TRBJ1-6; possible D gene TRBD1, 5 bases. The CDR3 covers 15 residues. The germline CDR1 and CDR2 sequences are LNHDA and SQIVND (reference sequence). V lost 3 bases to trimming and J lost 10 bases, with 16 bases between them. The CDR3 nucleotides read TGTGCCAGTAGTATCTGGCGGGATGGGGACTCACCCCTCCACTTT. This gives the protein CASSIWRDGDSPLHF.

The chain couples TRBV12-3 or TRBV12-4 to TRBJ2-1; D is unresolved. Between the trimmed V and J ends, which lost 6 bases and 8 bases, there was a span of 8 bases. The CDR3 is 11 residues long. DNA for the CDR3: TGTGCCAGCAGCTTCGCCCATGAGCAGTTCTTC. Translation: CASSFAHEQFF.

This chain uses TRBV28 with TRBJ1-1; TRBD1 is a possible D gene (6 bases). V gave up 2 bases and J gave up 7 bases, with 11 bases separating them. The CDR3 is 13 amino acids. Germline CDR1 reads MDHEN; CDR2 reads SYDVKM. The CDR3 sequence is CASSLNRAVEAFF. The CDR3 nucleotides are TGTGCCAGCAGTTTAAACAGGGCCGTTGAAGCTTTCTTT.

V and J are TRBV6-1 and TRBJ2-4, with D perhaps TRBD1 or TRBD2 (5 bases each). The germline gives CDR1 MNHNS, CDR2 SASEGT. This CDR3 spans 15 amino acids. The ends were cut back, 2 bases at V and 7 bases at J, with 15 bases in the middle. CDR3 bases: TGTGCCAGCAGTGAAACGGGCAGGGAGAGGAACATTCAGTACTTC. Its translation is CASSETGRERNIQYF.

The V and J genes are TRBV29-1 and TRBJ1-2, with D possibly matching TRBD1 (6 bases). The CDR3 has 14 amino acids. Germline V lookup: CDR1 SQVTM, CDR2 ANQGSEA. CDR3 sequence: CTCRRRTDIDGYTF. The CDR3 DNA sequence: TGCACCTGTCGGCGCCGGACAGATATTGATGGCTACACCTTC.

Here the CDR3 DNA reads TGTGCCAGCAGTACTTCCGATCCCTATAATTCACCCCTCCACTTT. The encoded protein is CASSTSDPYNSPLHF. This chain uses TRBV6-6 with TRBJ1-6; D ambiguous. Trimming took off 5 bases at V and 2 bases at J, with 10 bases between the two ends. The CDR3 is made up of 15 amino acids. Looked up from germline, CDR1 is MNHNY and CDR2 is SVGAGI (reference sequence).

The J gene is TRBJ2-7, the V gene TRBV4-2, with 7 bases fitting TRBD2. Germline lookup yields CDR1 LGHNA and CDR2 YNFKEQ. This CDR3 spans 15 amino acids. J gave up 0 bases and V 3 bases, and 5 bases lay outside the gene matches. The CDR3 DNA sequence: TGTGCCAGCAGCCATGGACTAGGGGACTCCTACGAGCAGTACTTC. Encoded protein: CASSHGLGDSYEQYF.

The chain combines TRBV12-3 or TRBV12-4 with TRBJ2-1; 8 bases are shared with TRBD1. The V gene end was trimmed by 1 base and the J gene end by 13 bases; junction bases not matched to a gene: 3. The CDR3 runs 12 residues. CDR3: CASSLEGTGQFF. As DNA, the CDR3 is TGTGCCAGCAGTTTAGAGGGGACAGGCCAGTTCTTC.

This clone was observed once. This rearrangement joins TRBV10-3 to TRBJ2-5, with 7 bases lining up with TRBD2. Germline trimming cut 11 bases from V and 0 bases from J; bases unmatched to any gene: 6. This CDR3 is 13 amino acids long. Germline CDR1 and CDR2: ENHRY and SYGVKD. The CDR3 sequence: CAAGGINQETQYF. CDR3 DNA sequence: TGTGCCGCCGGGGGGATAAACCAAGAGACCCAGTACTTC.

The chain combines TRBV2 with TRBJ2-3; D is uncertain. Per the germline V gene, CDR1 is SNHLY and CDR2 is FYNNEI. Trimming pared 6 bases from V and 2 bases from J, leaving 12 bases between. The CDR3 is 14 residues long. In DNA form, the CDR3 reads TGTGCCAGCAGACCCCGGGCGATCACAGATACGCAGTATTTT. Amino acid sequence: CASRPRAITDTQYF.

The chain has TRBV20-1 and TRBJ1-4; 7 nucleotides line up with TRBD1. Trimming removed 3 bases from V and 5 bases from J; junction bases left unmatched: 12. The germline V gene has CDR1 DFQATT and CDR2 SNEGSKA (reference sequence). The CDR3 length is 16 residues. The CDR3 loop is CSASGTGADKNEKLFF. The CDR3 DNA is TGCAGTGCTAGTGGTACAGGGGCAGACAAAAATGAAAAACTGTTTTTT.

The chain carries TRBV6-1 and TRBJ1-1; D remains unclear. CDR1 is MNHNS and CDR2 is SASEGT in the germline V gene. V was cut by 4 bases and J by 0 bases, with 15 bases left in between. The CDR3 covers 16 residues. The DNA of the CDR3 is TGTGCCAGCAGTGCCCAATTAAGAACCATGAACACTGAAGCTTTCTTT. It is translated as CASSAQLRTMNTEAFF.